These 17 T cell receptor beta chains were all obtained from the same sample, sequenced in a study of T cell responses to AZD1222 COVID-19 vaccine. Repertoires were generated with immunoSEQ multiplex PCR, while TCRdb's copy carries only in-frame clones and drops some. The data show 91,000 or so clones, with roughly nine tenths seen just once and 3.1% held by the top ten. Material: peripheral blood, obtained 28 days after the second AZD1222 dose. The receptors come from an adult who received the AZD1222 COVID-19 vaccine.

Written as DNA, the CDR3 is TGTGCCAGCAGCCCCCGGACAGGGCATAACTATGGCTACACCTTC. Amino acid sequence: CASSPRTGHNYGYTF. The chain recombines TRBV3-1 (or the pseudogene TRBV3-2) with TRBJ1-2, with 8 bases lining up with TRBD1. CDR1 and CDR2 (germline): LGHDT, YNNKEL (reference sequence). V gave up 4 bases and J gave up 1 base; unmatched junction bases: 5. The CDR3 totals 15 residues.

The V gene is TRBV9, the J gene TRBJ1-4; TRBD1 matches 9 bases. With 0 bases clipped from V and 8 bases from J, the junction kept 8 bases outside the gene matches. Germline CDR1 and CDR2: SGDLS and YYNGEE. The CDR3 sequence is 16 residues long. The CDR3 here is CASSVGQGQGGEKLFF. The CDR3 DNA is TGTGCCAGCAGCGTAGGGCAGGGACAGGGCGGGGAAAAACTGTTTTTT.

The table lists this clone with a few counts. The chain links TRBV18 to TRBJ1-4, with D unclear. The germline V gene encodes CDR1 KGHSH and CDR2 LQKENI. CDR3 length: 13 residues. V lost 0 bases and J lost 9, with 8 bases in between. The CDR3 DNA follows: TGTGCCAGCTCACCACCGCCTAACAAAAAACTGTTTTTT. Encoded protein: CASSPPPNKKLFF.

The rearrangement joins TRBV7-9 to TRBJ1-2; D uncertain. Germline CDR1 SEHNR, CDR2 FQNEAQ (reference sequence). CDR3 length equals 11 residues. Trimming took 2 bases from V and 8 from J, leaving 6 bases between them. CDR3 sequence: CASSLTVGYTF. For the CDR3, the DNA is TGTGCCAGCAGCTTAACAGTGGGCTACACCTTC.

V is TRBV9 and J is TRBJ1-1; 8 nucleotides match TRBD1. The length of the CDR3 is 17 residues. The germline gives CDR1 SGDLS, CDR2 YYNGEE. V shed 0 bases, J shed 4 bases, and the junction held 11 bases outside the gene matches. The DNA for the CDR3 is TGTGCCAGCAGCGTAGTGTCAGGGGGCGCTTATGGCACTGAAGCTTTCTTT. Its protein is CASSVVSGGAYGTEAFF.

The chain combines TRBV5-1 with TRBJ1-1; D gene ambiguous. V dropped 4 bases and J dropped 0 bases, with 10 bases sitting between them. The CDR3 loop spans 14 amino acids. Germline CDR1 SGHRS, CDR2 YFSETQ. The CDR3 region has the DNA TGCGCCAGCAGCCTGTCTACCATGAACACTGAAGCTTTCTTT. Translation gives CASSLSTMNTEAFF.

This clone was seen only a few times. The chain carries TRBV19 and TRBJ1-1; D call uncertain. This CDR3 has 14 residues. Germline CDR1 and CDR2: LNHDA and SQIVND (reference sequence). V lost 6 bases and J 5 bases, leaving 16 bases between the germline ends. CDR3 coding DNA: TGTGCCAGTAGAACACGGGCGGTGACGACTGAAGCTTTCTTT. This codes for CASRTRAVTTEAFF.

The chain carries TRBV19 and TRBJ2-7, with D perhaps matching TRBD1 (7 bases). In germline, CDR1 is LNHDA, CDR2 SQIVND (reference sequence). The V and J ends lost 5 bases and 1 base respectively, with 15 bases between them. CDR3 size: 15 residues. The CDR3: CASSGARGRSYEQYF. CDR3 DNA: TGTGCCAGTAGTGGCGCCAGGGGGAGGTCCTACGAGCAGTACTTC.

This chain joins TRBV30 and TRBJ1-2; D is perhaps TRBD1 (5 bases). V dropped 4 bases and J dropped 0 bases, with 12 bases sitting between them. The CDR3 extends over 14 amino acids. Germline CDR1 GTSNPN, CDR2 SVGIG (reference sequence). CDR3 in amino acids: CAWTRGYTNYGYTF. The CDR3 DNA reads as TGTGCCTGGACTCGGGGCTATACTAACTATGGCTACACCTTC.

CDR3 amino acids: CASSLRDSQETQYF. The CDR3 DNA reads TGCGCCAGCAGCCTTAGGGACAGCCAAGAGACCCAGTACTTC. The chain joins TRBV5-1 to TRBJ2-5; TRBD1 matches 7 bases. The CDR3 loop spans 14 amino acids. Per germline, CDR1 SGHRS and CDR2 YFSETQ. V lost 4 bases to trimming and J lost 1 base; unmatched junction nucleotides: 4. Complete variable domain (other parts from reference TRBV5-1 and TRBJ2-5): KAGVTQTPRYLIKTRGQQVTLSCSPISGHRSVSWYQQTPGQGLQFLFEYFSETQRNKGNFPGRFSGRQFSNSRSEMNVSTLELGDSALYLCASSLRDSQETQYFGPGTRLLVL.

This sequence joins TRBV12-5 and TRBJ2-3; D remains ambiguous. The CDR3 consists of 14 residues. V lost 3 bases and J 2 bases, leaving 9 bases between the germline ends. Germline V CDR1 and CDR2: LGHNT, FRNRAP. CDR3 protein: CASGLEDPTDTQYF. CDR3 sequence (DNA): TGTGCTAGTGGTTTAGAGGACCCCACAGATACGCAGTATTTT.

The chain links TRBV3-1 (or the pseudogene TRBV3-2) to TRBJ2-1, with D perhaps TRBD1 (6 bases). V lost 6 bases to trimming and J lost 6 bases, with 15 bases between them. The germline CDR1 and CDR2 sequences are LGHDT and YNNKEL (reference sequence). There are 14 residues in the CDR3. CDR3 sequence reads: CASSPGVFGNEQFF. The CDR3 coding sequence is TGTGCCAGCAGTCCAGGGGTTTTTGGCAATGAGCAGTTCTTC.

V gene TRBV6-5 combines with J gene TRBJ2-2, with a possible D match to TRBD1 (6 bases). Between the trimmed V and J ends, which lost 6 bases and 4 bases, there was a span of 12 bases. From germline, CDR1 is MNHEY and CDR2 SVGAGI. The CDR3 sequence is 14 residues long. The CDR3 here is CASRPRGGTGELFF. The CDR3 bases are TGTGCCAGCAGACCCAGGGGTGGCACCGGGGAGCTGTTTTTT.

V is TRBV5-6 and J is TRBJ2-3; 8 bases fit TRBD2. Germline loops: CDR1 SGHDT, CDR2 YYEEEE. The CDR3 length is 14 residues. J gave up 3 bases and V 4 bases, and 4 bases lay outside the gene matches. CDR3 region: CASSHRGGTDTQYF. The DNA of the CDR3 is TGTGCCAGCAGCCATCGGGGGGGTACAGATACGCAGTATTTT.

J is TRBJ2-2 and V is TRBV18; TRBD2 aligns across 9 bases. Germline CDR1 is KGHSH and CDR2 is LQKENI. The CDR3 is 17 residues long. The junction had 4 bases not matched to a gene; V was cut back by 1 base and J by 1 base. The DNA for the CDR3 is TGTGCCAGCTCACCACGAGCGGGGGGCCGGAACACCGGGGAGCTGTTTTTT. This translates into CASSPRAGGRNTGELFF.

This chain connects TRBV28 to TRBJ2-1; TRBD2 agrees at 9 bases. Germline CDR1 reads MDHEN; CDR2 reads SYDVKM. V was pared by 5 bases and J by 4 bases, with 9 bases of the junction left unmatched. This CDR3 is 16 amino acids long. Here the CDR3 reads CASSPQISGGYNEQFF. In DNA form, the CDR3 reads TGTGCCAGCAGTCCCCAAATTAGCGGGGGATACAATGAGCAGTTCTTC.

This chain links TRBV7-6 with TRBJ2-3; D remains ambiguous. Germline assignment: CDR1 SGHVS and CDR2 FNYEAQ. The length of the CDR3 is 12 residues. V dropped 5 bases and J dropped 5 bases, with 8 bases sitting between them. DNA of the CDR3: TGTGCCAGCAGCCATTCAGTAGATACGCAGTATTTT. Translating gives CASSHSVDTQYF.